These 7 T cell receptor beta chains came from one sample sequenced in a study of blood T cell repertoires in COVID-19. Only in-frame clones appear in the TCRdb table, and some are missing; sequencing was by immunoSEQ multiplex PCR. The data contain about 140,000 clones, about 80% of them seen just once; the ten biggest clones take up about 2.9%. Sample: PBMCs or T cells enriched from blood (not recorded which). Every receptor here comes from a woman between 45 and 65 years old who had recovered from COVID-19.

V gene TRBV3-1 (or the pseudogene TRBV3-2) combines with J gene TRBJ2-3, with 8 bases matching TRBD2. Trimming cost V 4 bases and J 7 bases; bases outside gene matches: 7. The CDR3 contains 14 residues. CDR1 and CDR2 (germline): LGHDT, YNNKEL (reference sequence). The CDR3 protein is CASSPLAGGHTQYF. CDR3 nucleotide sequence: TGTGCCAGCAGCCCCCTGGCGGGGGGACATACGCAGTATTTT.

The V and J genes are TRBV5-1 and TRBJ2-7; TRBD2 is a possible D gene (6 bases). The germline V gene has CDR1 SGHRS and CDR2 YFSETQ. Trimming shortened V by 1 base and J by 4 bases, and 9 bases separated the two germline ends. The CDR3 has 13 amino acids. CDR3 coding DNA: TGCGCCAGCAGCTTGAAAGGACTATACGAGCAGTACTTC. Protein product: CASSLKGLYEQYF.

This clone was detected once. The V call is TRBV7-9, the J call TRBJ2-5; TRBD2 matches at 10 bases. This CDR3 contains 17 residues. V gave up 3 bases and J gave up 5 bases; unmatched junction bases: 12. Germline CDR1 reads SEHNR; CDR2 reads FQNEAQ (reference sequence). CDR3 in amino acids: CASSLRAGGPQMETQYF. The CDR3 DNA reads TGTGCCAGCAGCTTGAGAGCGGGAGGGCCCCAGATGGAGACCCAGTACTTC.

The rearrangement uses TRBV9 and TRBJ2-5; the D gene is possibly TRBD2 (6 bases). V gave up 0 bases and J gave up 1 base, with 10 bases separating them. Germline V CDR1 and CDR2: SGDLS, YYNGEE. The CDR3 loop spans 15 amino acids. CDR3 sequence (DNA): TGTGCCAGCAGCGTAGCAGTCGGGGGCCAAGAGACCCAGTACTTC. The encoded protein is CASSVAVGGQETQYF.

The V call is TRBV5-4, the J call TRBJ2-7; 9 bases map to TRBD1. The trim removed 3 bases at V and 5 bases at J, leaving 6 bases unmatched. There are 14 residues in the CDR3. CDR1 is SGHNT and CDR2 is YYREEE in the germline V gene (reference sequence). The CDR3 reads CASSSGTGRDEQYF. The CDR3 nucleotides are TGTGCCAGCAGCTCCGGGACAGGGCGGGACGAGCAGTACTTC.

The J gene is TRBJ1-2, the V gene TRBV28; D remains ambiguous. The CDR3 is 13 residues long. The V end lost 5 bases, the J end lost 6 bases, and 13 bases lay between the germline ends. CDR1 is MDHEN and CDR2 is SYDVKM in the germline V gene. CDR3 DNA: TGTGCCAGCAGTGACGGGTCGAGGGATGGCTACACCTTC. Encoded protein: CASSDGSRDGYTF.

The chain recombines TRBV7-2 with TRBJ2-1; 9 nucleotides match TRBD2. Germline V gives CDR1 SGHTA, CDR2 FQGNSA. The CDR3 loop spans 12 amino acids. The ends lost 1 base at V and 13 bases at J; junction bases unmatched: 2. CDR3 sequence: CASSLGGGVQFF. Here the CDR3 DNA reads TGTGCCAGCAGCTTAGGCGGGGGGGTTCAGTTCTTC.